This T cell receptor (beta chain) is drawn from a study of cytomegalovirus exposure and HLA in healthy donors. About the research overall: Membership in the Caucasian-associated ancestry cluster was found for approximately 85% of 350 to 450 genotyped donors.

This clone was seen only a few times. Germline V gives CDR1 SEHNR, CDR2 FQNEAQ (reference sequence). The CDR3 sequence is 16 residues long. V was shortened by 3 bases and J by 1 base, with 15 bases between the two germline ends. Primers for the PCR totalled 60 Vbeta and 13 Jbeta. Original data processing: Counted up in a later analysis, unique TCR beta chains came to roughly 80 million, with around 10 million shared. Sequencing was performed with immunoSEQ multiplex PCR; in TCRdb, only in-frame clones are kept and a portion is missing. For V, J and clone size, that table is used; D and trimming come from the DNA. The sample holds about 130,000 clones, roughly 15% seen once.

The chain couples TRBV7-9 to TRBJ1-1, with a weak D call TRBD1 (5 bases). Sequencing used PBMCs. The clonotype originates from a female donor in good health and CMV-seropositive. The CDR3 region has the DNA TGTGCCAGCAGCTTGACCAGGGTATACTCGAACACTGAAGCTTTCTTT. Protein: CASSLTRVYSNTEAFF.